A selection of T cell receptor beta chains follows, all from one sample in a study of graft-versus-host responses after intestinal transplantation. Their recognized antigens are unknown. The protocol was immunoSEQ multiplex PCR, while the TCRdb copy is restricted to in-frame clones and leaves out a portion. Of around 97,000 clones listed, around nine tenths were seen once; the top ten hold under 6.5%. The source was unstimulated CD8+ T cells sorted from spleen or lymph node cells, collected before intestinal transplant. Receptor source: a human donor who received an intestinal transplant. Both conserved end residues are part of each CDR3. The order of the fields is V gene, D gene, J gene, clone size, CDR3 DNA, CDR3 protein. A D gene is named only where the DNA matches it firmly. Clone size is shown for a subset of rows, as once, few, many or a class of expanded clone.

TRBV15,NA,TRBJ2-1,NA,TGTGCCACCGGCACTGAGCAGTTCTTC,CATGTEQFF
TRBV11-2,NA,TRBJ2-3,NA,TGTGCCAGCAGCTCGACAGCATCTGGCACAGATACGCAGTATTTT,CASSSTASGTDTQYF
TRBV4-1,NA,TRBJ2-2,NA,TGCGCCAGCATGGCGAACACCGGGGAGCTGTTTTTT,CASMANTGELFF
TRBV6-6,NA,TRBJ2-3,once,TGTGCCACCGGATTTAGGGGCCTCCCAGATACGCAGTATTTT,CATGFRGLPDTQYF
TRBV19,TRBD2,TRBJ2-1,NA,TGTGCCAGTAGTATAGAGGGGACTAGCGGATATAATGAGCAGTTCTTC,CASSIEGTSGYNEQFF
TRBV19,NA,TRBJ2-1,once,TGTGCCAGTAGTACCCTTGGGAGCTCCTACAATGAGCAGTTCTTC,CASSTLGSSYNEQFF
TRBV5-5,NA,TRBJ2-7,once,TGTGCCAGCAGCTTGACAGGTAACGAGCAGTACTTC,CASSLTGNEQYF
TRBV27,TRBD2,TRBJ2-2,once,TGTGCCAGCCGACTAGCGGGAGGTACCGGGGAGCTGTTTTTT,CASRLAGGTGELFF
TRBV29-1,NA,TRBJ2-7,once,TGCAGCGTTGAGGACGGGAGTGGAAACGAGCAGTACTTC,CSVEDGSGNEQYF
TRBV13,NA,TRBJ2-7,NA,TGTGCCAGCAGCTTAGGTAATGGGTACGAGCAGTACTTC,CASSLGNGYEQYF
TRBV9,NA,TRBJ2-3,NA,TGTGCCAGCAGCGTACGGGGGACAGCGGGGTTCACAGATACGCAGTATTTT,CASSVRGTAGFTDTQYF
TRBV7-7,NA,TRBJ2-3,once,TGTGCCAGCAGCTTACTGGACAGCCATACAGATACGCAGTATTTT,CASSLLDSHTDTQYF
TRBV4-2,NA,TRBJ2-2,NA,TGTGCCAGCAGCCAAGATCTGGTCGACCCGCGGACCGGGGAGCTGTTTTTT,CASSQDLVDPRTGELFF
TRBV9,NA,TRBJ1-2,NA,TGTGCCAGCAGCGTAGCTGGGGGCCATTATGGCTACACCTTC,CASSVAGGHYGYTF
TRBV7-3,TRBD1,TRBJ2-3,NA,TGTGCCAGCAGCTGGACAGGGGGCACAGATACGCAGTATTTT,CASSWTGGTDTQYF
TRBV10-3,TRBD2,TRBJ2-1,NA,TGTGCCATCAGTGAGTCCCACCCGACTAGCGGGGTAAGCTCCTACAATGAGCAGTTCTTC,CAISESHPTSGVSSYNEQFF
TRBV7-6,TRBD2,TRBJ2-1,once,TGTGCCAGCAGCAGGACTAGCGGGGGGGCCTACAATGAGCAGTTCTTC,CASSRTSGGAYNEQFF
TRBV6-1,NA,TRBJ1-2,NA,TGTGCCAGCAGGGCCGGCGAGGAAAGGGATGGCTACACCTTC,CASRAGEERDGYTF
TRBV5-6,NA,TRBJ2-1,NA,TGTGCCAGCAGCTCGGACGAGAATGAGCAGTTCTTC,CASSSDENEQFF
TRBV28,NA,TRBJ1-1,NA,TGTGCCAGCAGTTTTCCGACGGAAGAAGCTTTCTTT,CASSFPTEEAFF
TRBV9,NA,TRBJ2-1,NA,TGTGCCAGCAGCGTTCGCCAGGACCCCTACAATGAGCAGTTCTTC,CASSVRQDPYNEQFF
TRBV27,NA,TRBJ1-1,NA,TGTGCCAACTGCAGGGGCCTTGGATTGAACACTGAAGCTTTCTTT,CANCRGLGLNTEAFF
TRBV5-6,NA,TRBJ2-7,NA,TGTGCCAGCAGCCATGGGGCCTACGAGCAGTACTTC,CASSHGAYEQYF
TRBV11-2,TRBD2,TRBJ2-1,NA,TGTGCCAGCAGCTTAGGTCCCCTAGGGAGCGGGGGCTTAAATGAGCAGTTCTTC,CASSLGPLGSGGLNEQFF
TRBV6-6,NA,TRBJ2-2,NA,TGTGCCAGCAGTTACTCGAATAGCGTTGAGGAGCTGTTTTTT,CASSYSNSVEELFF
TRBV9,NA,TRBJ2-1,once,TGTGCCAGCAGCCCCCCCACTGGCGGCGGGTACAATGAGCAGTTCTTC,CASSPPTGGGYNEQFF
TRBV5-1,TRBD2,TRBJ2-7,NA,TGCGCCAGCAGCTTGGATGGCGGGAGCGACTCCTACGAGCAGTACTTC,CASSLDGGSDSYEQYF
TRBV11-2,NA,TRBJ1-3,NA,TGTGCCAGCAGCTTATTTTTGGGAGCCTCGAGCTCTGGAAACACCATATATTTT,CASSLFLGASSSGNTIYF
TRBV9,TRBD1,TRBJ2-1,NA,TGTGCCAGCAGCGTAGGGGGACAGGGTATTTATCATGAGCAGTTCTTC,CASSVGGQGIYHEQFF
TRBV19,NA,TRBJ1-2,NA,TGTGCCAGTGGCCCATACGGTGGCTACACCTTC,CASGPYGGYTF
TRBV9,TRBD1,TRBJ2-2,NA,TGTGCCAGCAACAGGGGTGCCGGGGAGCTGTTTTTT,CASNRGAGELFF
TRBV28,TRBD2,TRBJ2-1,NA,TGTGCCAGCAGTTTCAGATGGGAGGGACGGTCCTACAATGAGCAGTTCTTC,CASSFRWEGRSYNEQFF
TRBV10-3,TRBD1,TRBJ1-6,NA,TGTGCCATCAGCGAGCAGGGGGCATCGAATTCACCCCTCCACTTT,CAISEQGASNSPLHF
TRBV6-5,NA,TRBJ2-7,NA,TGTGCCAGCAGCCCGGGAACCTACGAGCAGTACTTC,CASSPGTYEQYF
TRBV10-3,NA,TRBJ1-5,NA,TGTGCCATCAGTGAGTCGAATTCCAGGGGTGGCAATCAGCCCCAGCATTTT,CAISESNSRGGNQPQHF
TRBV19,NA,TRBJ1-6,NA,TGTGCCAGTAGTAGAGTGGGCCCGGGGAATTCACCCCTCCACTTT,CASSRVGPGNSPLHF
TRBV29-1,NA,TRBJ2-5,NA,TGCAGCGTTGAAGATCACCGGGGAGCTCCGGGGACCCAGTACTTC,CSVEDHRGAPGTQYF
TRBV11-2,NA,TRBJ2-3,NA,TGTGCCAGCAGCTTAGGCGGGGGGACAGGAGAGCCCACAGATACGCAGTATTTT,CASSLGGGTGEPTDTQYF
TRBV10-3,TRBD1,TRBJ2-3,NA,TGTGCCATCAGTCTCTCGAGGGACAGGGGATTTAGCACAGATACGCAGTATTTT,CAISLSRDRGFSTDTQYF
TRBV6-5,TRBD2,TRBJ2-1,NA,TGTGCCAGCAGTTTTCTAGCGGGAGGGTCAGACAATGAGCAGTTCTTC,CASSFLAGGSDNEQFF
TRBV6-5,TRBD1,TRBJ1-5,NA,TGTGCCAGCAGCCGGGACAGGGCGGGGCAGCCCCAGCATTTT,CASSRDRAGQPQHF
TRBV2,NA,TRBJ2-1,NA,TGTGCCAGTATGTTCGAGAGCTCCTACAATGAGCAGTTCTTC,CASMFESSYNEQFF